Following are 11 T cell receptor beta chains from one sample sequenced in a study of technical replicates of blood from a handful of donors. Libraries were prepared by immunoSEQ multiplex PCR; TCRdb keeps only in-frame clonotypes and omits some of them. The data hold about 71,000 clones, with roughly 88% observed a single time. The sample taken for sequencing was PBMCs. All receptors come from a human donor in good health. Some clones in this sample may be carry-over from other donors' samples.

This clone was found a few times. J is TRBJ1-6 and V is TRBV2; no reliable D call. The V gene's germline CDR1 is SNHLY and CDR2 FYNNEI. The CDR3 covers 11 residues. With 3 bases removed from V and 13 bases from J, the gap between germline ends came to 7 bases. CDR3 coding DNA: TGTGCCAGCAGTGACGGAGGGCCCCTCCACTTT. Translated: CASSDGGPLHF.

This chain joins TRBV29-1 and TRBJ2-4; D is perhaps TRBD1 (6 bases). V lost 7 bases and J 2 bases, leaving 12 bases between the germline ends. Germline CDR1 is SQVTM and CDR2 is ANQGSEA. CDR3 size: 13 residues. The CDR3 region is CSGLQGTKNIQYF. The CDR3 coding sequence is TGCAGCGGCCTACAGGGAACCAAAAACATTCAGTACTTC.

The V gene is TRBV2, the J gene TRBJ2-7, with 8 positions matching TRBD1. This CDR3 has 15 residues. Germline CDR1 reads SNHLY; CDR2 reads FYNNEI. The junction had 6 bases not matched to a gene; V was cut back by 3 bases and J by 2 bases. The CDR3 loop reads CASSDRGQATYEQYF. In DNA form, the CDR3 reads TGTGCCAGCAGTGATAGGGGACAGGCGACCTACGAGCAGTACTTC.

Written as DNA, the CDR3 is TGCAGCGTTGCGACCGCCCCAGGGACGCAGTATTTT. Amino acids: CSVATAPGTQYF. The chain links TRBV29-1 to TRBJ2-3, with D possibly matching TRBD1 (5 bases). V was pared by 4 bases and J by 9 bases, with 14 bases between. The CDR3 loop spans 12 amino acids. Germline CDR1 is SQVTM and CDR2 is ANQGSEA.

This clone was counted once. DNA for the CDR3: TGTGCCAGCAGTTACGGAGCAGGGGGTAGTGAAAAACTGTTTTTT. Amino acids: CASSYGAGGSEKLFF. The chain carries TRBV6-5 and TRBJ1-4; TRBD1 matches at 7 bases. The V gene's germline CDR1 is MNHEY and CDR2 SVGAGI. CDR3 length: 15 amino acids. V dropped 2 bases and J dropped 7; count of bases not matched to a gene: 7.

This clone has just one count. This rearrangement joins TRBV7-9 to TRBJ2-7; TRBD2 matches at 9 bases. CDR3 length equals 15 residues. The junction had 8 bases not matched to a gene; V was cut back by 5 bases and J by 3 bases. Germline CDR1 and CDR2: SEHNR and FQNEAQ (reference sequence). The CDR3 is CASSPRLAVNYEQYF. The CDR3 DNA follows: TGTGCCAGCAGCCCTAGACTAGCGGTGAACTACGAGCAGTACTTC.

J is TRBJ1-1 and V is TRBV18; perhaps TRBD1 as D (6 bases). Trimming cost V 2 bases and J 0 bases, with 16 bases left between them. The CDR3 has 17 amino acids. Germline V gene data show CDR1 as KGHSH and CDR2 as LQKENI. CDR3 residues: CASSPYIGGGMNTEAFF. DNA of the CDR3: TGTGCCAGCTCACCATATATAGGCGGGGGCATGAACACTGAAGCTTTCTTT.

The chain joins TRBV4-1 to TRBJ1-1; D gene unclear. In germline, CDR1 is MGHRA, CDR2 YSYEKL. Trimming removed 1 base from V and 1 base from J, with 10 bases in between. This CDR3 contains 15 residues. The chain's CDR3 is CASSQGGQRNTEAFF. The CDR3 coding sequence is TGCGCCAGCAGCCAAGGAGGGCAGAGGAACACTGAAGCTTTCTTT.

The rearrangement joins TRBV7-3 to TRBJ2-3; 8 positions match TRBD2. The length of the CDR3 is 13 residues. Germline loops: CDR1 SGHTA, CDR2 FQGTGA. V was clipped by 5 bases and J by 5 bases; unmatched bases: 3. CDR3 sequence: CASSLRGGDTQYF. The CDR3 DNA reads TGTGCCAGCAGCCTCCGGGGGGGAGATACGCAGTATTTT.

This chain links TRBV4-3 with TRBJ1-4; D not certain. V lost 3 bases and J lost 7, with 3 bases in between. Germline CDR1 and CDR2: LGHNA and YSLEER. CDR3 length: 11 residues. In nucleotides, the CDR3 is TGCGCCAGCAGCCACGGTGAAAAACTGTTTTTT. Amino acids: CASSHGEKLFF.

The genes are TRBV4-3 and TRBJ1-2, with a tentative D call TRBD1 (5 bases). Trimming removed 0 bases at V and 5 bases at J, with 13 bases between. The CDR3 runs 15 residues. Germline loops: CDR1 LGHNA, CDR2 YSLEER. The CDR3 here is CASSQDPGVGYGYTF. As DNA, the CDR3 is TGCGCCAGCAGCCAAGACCCGGGGGTGGGTTATGGCTACACCTTC.